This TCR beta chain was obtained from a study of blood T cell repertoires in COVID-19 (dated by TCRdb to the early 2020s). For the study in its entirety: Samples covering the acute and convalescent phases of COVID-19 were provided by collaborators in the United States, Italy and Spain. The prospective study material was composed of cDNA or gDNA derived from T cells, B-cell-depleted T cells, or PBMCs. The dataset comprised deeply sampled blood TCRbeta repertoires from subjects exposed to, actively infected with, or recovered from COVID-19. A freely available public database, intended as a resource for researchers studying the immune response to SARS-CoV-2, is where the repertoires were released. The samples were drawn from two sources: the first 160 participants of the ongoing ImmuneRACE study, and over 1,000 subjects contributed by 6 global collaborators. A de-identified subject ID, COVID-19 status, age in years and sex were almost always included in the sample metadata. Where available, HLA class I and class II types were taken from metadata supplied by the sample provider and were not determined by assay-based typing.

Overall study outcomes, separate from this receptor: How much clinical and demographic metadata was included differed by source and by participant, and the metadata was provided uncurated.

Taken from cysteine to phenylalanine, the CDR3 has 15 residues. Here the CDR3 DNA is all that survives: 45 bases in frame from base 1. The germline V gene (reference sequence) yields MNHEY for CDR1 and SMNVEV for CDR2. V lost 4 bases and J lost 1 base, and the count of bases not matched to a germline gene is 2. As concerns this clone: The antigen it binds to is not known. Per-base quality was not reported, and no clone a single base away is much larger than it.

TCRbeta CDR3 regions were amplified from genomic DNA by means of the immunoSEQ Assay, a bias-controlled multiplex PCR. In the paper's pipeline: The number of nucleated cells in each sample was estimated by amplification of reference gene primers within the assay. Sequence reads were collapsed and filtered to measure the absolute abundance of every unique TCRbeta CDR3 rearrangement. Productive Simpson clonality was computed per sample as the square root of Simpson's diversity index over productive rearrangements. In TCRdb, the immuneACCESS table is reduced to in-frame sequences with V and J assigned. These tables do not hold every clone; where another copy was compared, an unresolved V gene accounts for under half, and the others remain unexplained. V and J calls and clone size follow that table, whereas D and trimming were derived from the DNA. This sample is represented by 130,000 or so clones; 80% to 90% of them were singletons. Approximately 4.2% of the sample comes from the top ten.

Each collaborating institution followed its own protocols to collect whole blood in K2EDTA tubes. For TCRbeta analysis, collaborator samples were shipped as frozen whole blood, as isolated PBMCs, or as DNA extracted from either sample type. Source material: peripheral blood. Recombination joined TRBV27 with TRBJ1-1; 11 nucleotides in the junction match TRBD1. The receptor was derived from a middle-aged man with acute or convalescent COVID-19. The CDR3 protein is CASSWGTGGNTEAFF. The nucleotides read TGTGCCAGCAGTTGGGGGACAGGGGGGAACACTGAAGCTTTCTTT.